These 9 T cell receptor beta chains were sequenced from one sample in a study of shared clonotypes between healthy human individuals. Some clones are missing from TCRdb's copy, which holds only in-frame ones; the method was immunoSEQ multiplex PCR. The repertoire has millions of clones, roughly 94% of them found once; the top ten carry 0.13%. Sequencing input: naive CD4+ T cells sorted from blood. Documented subset: CD45RA+ positively selected. These receptors were taken from a man younger than 35 in good health.

The V call is TRBV30, the J call TRBJ2-2, with 7 bases lining up with TRBD2. This CDR3 has 16 residues. After removal of 6 bases from V and 1 base from J, the junction contained 11 bases not matched to a gene. The germline V gene encodes CDR1 GTSNPN and CDR2 SVGIG (reference sequence). The CDR3 spells CACPRAGAMNTGELFF. The CDR3 DNA reads as TGTGCCTGCCCCAGGGCGGGAGCGATGAACACCGGGGAGCTGTTTTTT. The full variable domain, in which reference TRBV30 and TRBJ2-2 provide the parts outside the CDR3, is SQTIHQWPATLVQPVGSPLSLECTVEGTSNPNLYWYRQAAGRGLQLLFYSVGIGQISSEVPQNLSASRPQDRQFILSSKKLLLSDSGFYLCACPRAGAMNTGELFFGEGSRLTVL.

The V gene is TRBV4-3, the J gene TRBJ1-6; 7 bases align to TRBD1. This CDR3 comprises 16 residues. The V segment lost 1 base and the J segment 8 bases; nucleotides outside the gene matches: 8. The germline V gene encodes CDR1 LGHNA and CDR2 YSLEER. CDR3: CASSQVTTGVDSPLHF. The DNA for the CDR3 is TGCGCCAGCAGCCAAGTTACAACAGGGGTGGATTCACCCCTCCACTTT.

The genes are TRBV30 and TRBJ2-3; D may be TRBD2 (6 bases). V lost 0 bases and J 6 bases, leaving 13 bases between the germline ends. The CDR3 sequence is 14 residues long. The V gene's germline CDR1 is GTSNPN and CDR2 SVGIG (reference sequence). CDR3 loop: CAWSVGGKGDTQYF. DNA of the CDR3: TGTGCCTGGAGTGTAGGCGGGAAGGGTGATACGCAGTATTTT.

Turning to this clone: Different DNA sequences within this sample yield the same CDR3. The rearrangement links TRBV18 to TRBJ2-3; no reliable D call. The CDR3 has 12 residues. Germline V lookup: CDR1 KGHSH, CDR2 LQKENI. V gave up 3 bases and J gave up 3 bases, with 4 bases separating them. The DNA for the CDR3 is TGTGCCAGCTCACCTAGAACAGATACGCAGTATTTT. This codes for CASSPRTDTQYF.

The chain carries TRBV2 and TRBJ1-6; 10 nucleotides line up with TRBD1. This CDR3 contains 15 residues. With V trimmed by 5 bases and J by 7 bases, 5 bases remained unmatched. Germline CDR1 is SNHLY and CDR2 is FYNNEI. The CDR3 region is CASSSGTGVNSPLHF. The DNA for the CDR3 is TGTGCCAGCAGTTCCGGGACAGGGGTAAATTCACCCCTCCACTTT.

This chain connects TRBV10-2 to TRBJ1-1; 7 bases line up with TRBD1. The germline CDR1 and CDR2 sequences are WSHSY and SAAADI. The V segment lost 11 bases and the J segment 5 bases; nucleotides outside the gene matches: 11. The CDR3 contains 13 residues. The CDR3 is CAARDRAETEAFF. The CDR3 DNA is TGCGCCGCCCGTGACAGGGCGGAAACTGAAGCTTTCTTT.

The gene calls are TRBV2 and TRBJ1-6; maybe TRBD1 (6 bases). The germline V and J ends were trimmed by 2 bases and 7 bases, with 9 bases remaining between them. This CDR3 spans 14 amino acids. Looked up from germline, CDR1 is SNHLY and CDR2 is FYNNEI. CDR3 sequence reads: CASSETGYNSPLHF. The CDR3 DNA reads TGTGCCAGCAGTGAAACAGGGTACAATTCACCCCTCCACTTT. The full variable domain, with the rest looked up from reference TRBV2 and TRBJ1-6, is EPEVTQTPSHQVTQMGQEVILRCVPISNHLYFYWYRQILGQKVEFLVSFYNNEISEKSEIFDDQFSVERPDGSNFTLKIRSTKLEDSAMYFCASSETGYNSPLHFGNGTRLTVT.

The chain combines TRBV2 with TRBJ2-1, with 10 bases fitting TRBD2. Germline V CDR1 and CDR2: SNHLY, FYNNEI. There are 18 residues in the CDR3. With V trimmed by 7 bases and J by 10 bases, 22 bases remained unmatched. CDR3 nucleotides: TGTGCCAGCACCCTGGGCCTTAAAGGGACTAGCGACCTGGGGGAGCAGTTCTTC. This encodes CASTLGLKGTSDLGEQFF.

This chain connects TRBV11-2 to TRBJ1-4; 8 bases agree with TRBD1. V dropped 1 base and J dropped 10; count of bases not matched to a gene: 8. CDR1 SGHAT and CDR2 FQNNGV come from the germline V gene. The CDR3 has 15 amino acids. The DNA for the CDR3 is TGTGCCAGCAGCTTAGGGGGTGGACAGGGCGGAAAACTGTTTTTT. It codes for CASSLGGGQGGKLFF.